The 8 T cell receptor beta chains in this list originate from one sample, sequenced in a study of cytotoxic CD8 clonotypes in ibrutinib-treated CLL. TCRdb keeps only in-frame clones here, not all; method: immunoSEQ multiplex PCR. Among just over 200,000 clones listed, roughly 65% were seen once. The starting material was PBMCs, obtained after 12 months of ibrutinib treatment. The receptors were sampled from a human donor with chronic lymphocytic leukemia.

This sequence joins TRBV4-2 and TRBJ2-2, with D possibly being TRBD2 (6 bases). The CDR3 runs to 15 residues. CDR1 is LGHNA and CDR2 is YNFKEQ in the germline V gene. Trimming stripped 1 base from V and 7 bases from J, with 13 bases between. The CDR3 nucleotides are TGTGCCAGCAGCCAAGTACTAGTCGGGGGCGGGGAGCTGTTTTTT. Amino acid sequence: CASSQVLVGGGELFF.

This clone came up once. This chain uses TRBV19 with TRBJ1-4; D gene ambiguous. V lost 5 bases and J lost 3, with 13 bases in between. Germline V gene data show CDR1 as LNHDA and CDR2 as SQIVND (reference sequence). The CDR3 is 15 residues long. DNA for the CDR3: TGTGCCAGTAGTCTATCTAGGTTGTCTAATGAAAAACTGTTTTTT. Amino acid sequence: CASSLSRLSNEKLFF. Full variable domain (remainder filled in from reference TRBV19 and TRBJ1-4): DGGITQSPKYLFRKEGQNVTLSCEQNLNHDAMYWYRQDPGQGLRLIYYSQIVNDFQKGDIAEGYSVSREKKESFPLTVTSAQKNPTAFYLCASSLSRLSNEKLFFGSGTQLSVL.

This rearrangement joins TRBV6-1 to TRBJ1-2; D is ambiguous. The ends were cut back, 5 bases at V and 7 bases at J, with 14 bases in the middle. The CDR3 extends over 13 amino acids. The germline CDR1 and CDR2 sequences are MNHNS and SASEGT. CDR3 in DNA: TGTGCCAGCAGTCAGACGATTCTCGGTGGCTACACCTTC. This codes for CASSQTILGGYTF.

This rearrangement joins TRBV30 to TRBJ2-3, with D uncertain. The CDR3 totals 12 residues. CDR1 is GTSNPN and CDR2 is SVGIG in the germline V gene (reference sequence). Trimming shortened V by 4 bases and J by 1 base, and 6 bases separated the two germline ends. CDR3 nucleotide sequence: TGTGCCTGGACTGGGGGCACAGATACGCAGTATTTT. It codes for CAWTGGTDTQYF.

This clone was counted once. The V and J genes are TRBV28 and TRBJ1-3, with D uncertain. CDR1 is MDHEN, CDR2 SYDVKM, per germline. Trimming took 1 base from V and 0 from J, leaving 19 bases between them. The CDR3 runs to 19 residues. The CDR3 loop is CASSLLPKGRPFSGNTIYF. The CDR3 DNA sequence: TGTGCCAGCAGTTTATTGCCAAAAGGACGGCCTTTCTCTGGAAACACCATATATTTT.

V and J are TRBV5-1 and TRBJ2-7; D call uncertain. The CDR3 is 15 residues long. V lost 0 bases and J lost 0, with 10 bases in between. CDR1 is SGHRS, CDR2 YFSETQ, per germline. The CDR3 bases are TGCGCCAGCAGCTTGGTTGGATCTAGCTCCTACGAGCAGTACTTC. This gives the protein CASSLVGSSSYEQYF.

This clone came up once. The CDR3 bases are TGTGCCAGCAGTGAAGTTTTGGGCACAGATACGCAGTATTTT. This encodes CASSEVLGTDTQYF. The chain employs TRBV2 and TRBJ2-3; D uncertain. CDR1 is SNHLY, CDR2 FYNNEI, per germline. V was clipped by 1 base and J by 1 base, with 6 bases between them. The CDR3 consists of 14 residues.

The J gene is TRBJ1-2, the V gene TRBV4-2; 9 nucleotides line up with TRBD1. The germline V gene encodes CDR1 LGHNA and CDR2 YNFKEQ. The CDR3 extends over 15 amino acids. J gave up 4 bases and V 1 base, and 4 bases lay outside the gene matches. This CDR3 is CASSQGLGQGYGYTF. The CDR3 DNA follows: TGTGCCAGCAGCCAAGGACTGGGACAGGGCTATGGCTACACCTTC.